The rows below give T cell receptor beta chains drawn from one sample of a study of cytomegalovirus exposure and HLA in healthy donors. Profiled with immunoSEQ multiplex PCR; TCRdb holds only in-frame clones, not every one. The sample consists of 130,000 or so clones, around 70% of them appearing once. Sequenced input: PBMCs. The receptor set was obtained from a man aged 40-49 years in good health and CMV-seropositive. CDR3s include the opening cysteine and the closing phenylalanine or tryptophan. The D gene is left open where the match is weak. Clone sizes are given selectively: once, few, many, or a class where the clone is expanded.

TRBD1 | TRBJ2-7 | - | TRBV27 | CASSFGTGIYEQYF
TRBD2 | TRBJ2-3 | - | TRBV2 | CASTPGLAGDTDTQYF
TRBD1 | TRBJ2-2 | - | TRBV6-5 | CASSYFRGPVGELFF
TRBD2 | TRBJ2-2 | - | TRBV19 | CASTRLAGDTGELFF
- | TRBJ1-6 | - | TRBV13 | CASSLGYSGNSPLHF
- | TRBJ2-5 | - | TRBV9 | CASSGSDKETQYF
TRBD1 | TRBJ2-7 | - | TRBV5-4 | CASSPGTVSYEQYF
- | TRBJ1-2 | - | TRBV28 | CASSPRQLGTNYGYTF
TRBD2 | TRBJ2-1 | few | TRBV7-2 | CASSLYNLAGEEQFF
TRBD1 | TRBJ2-7 | - | TRBV5-4 | CASSLGGQGAIYEQYF
- | TRBJ2-5 | - | TRBV7-9 | CASRQASGWPNGIETQYF
- | TRBJ1-5 | - | TRBV25-1 | CASSEPIGDQPQHF
- | TRBJ1-6 | - | TRBV11-2 | CASSLDGLNSPLHF
- | TRBJ1-1 | few | TRBV4-2 | CASSQLQGTNTEAFF
TRBD2 | TRBJ2-7 | few | TRBV5-1 | CASSLGPGGAVEQYF
- | TRBJ1-3 | - | TRBV28 | CASRMTGAGTIYF
TRBD1 | TRBJ2-7 | - | TRBV14 | CASSPPGTGFLEDEQYF
TRBD1 | TRBJ1-4 | once | TRBV7-9 | CSSSPGTANEKLFF
TRBD2 | TRBJ2-3 | - | TRBV18 | CASSRVGRGTDTQYF
TRBD1 | TRBJ2-7 | - | TRBV5-4 | CASSRQGYEQYF
- | TRBJ1-1 | once | TRBV15 | CATSRAWAGYEAFF
- | TRBJ1-1 | - | TRBV5-1 | CASSLASEWAEAFF
TRBD2 | TRBJ2-1 | - | TRBV30 | CAWSRLAARNEQFF
TRBD2 | TRBJ2-7 | - | TRBV2 | CASSLSGSYEQYF
TRBD2 | TRBJ2-3 | - | TRBV30 | CAWSEGLAGRTDTQYF
- | TRBJ2-4 | - | TRBV28 | CASRGTRGNQYF
- | TRBJ2-5 | - | TRBV29-1 | CSVVRGTETQYF
TRBD1 | TRBJ2-3 | - | TRBV9 | CASSVVNRGTDTQYF
- | TRBJ2-2 | few | TRBV2 | CASSVSGNTGELFF
TRBD1 | TRBJ2-7 | - | TRBV28 | CASSFLRDRGTYEQYF
- | TRBJ1-2 | - | TRBV27 | CASNPVGGAGNGYTF
TRBD1 | TRBJ2-2 | - | TRBV7-9 | CASSKQGSGELFF
TRBD2 | TRBJ2-3 | - | TRBV5-1 | CASTILAGGPGDTQYF
- | TRBJ1-4 | - | TRBV5-1 | CASSLGQANEKLFF
TRBD1 | TRBJ1-2 | - | TRBV5-1 | CASSLVRLPGQGTHYGYTF
- | TRBJ1-1 | once | TRBV27 | CASSLEGDTEAFF
- | TRBJ1-2 | once | TRBV5-1 | CASSFYSTTDSRLGYTF
TRBD1 | TRBJ2-7 | - | TRBV6-6 | CASSRGTGGYEQYF
- | TRBJ2-1 | - | TRBV6-1 | CASSEGRGRSNEQFF
- | TRBJ2-5 | - | TRBV7-2 | CASSLTSGTLETQYF
TRBD1 | TRBJ1-1 | - | TRBV5-1 | CASSLDWTGMTEAFF
TRBD1 | TRBJ1-6 | - | TRBV27 | CASSLDRDSPLHF
TRBD1 | TRBJ1-5 | - | TRBV4-1 | CASSQGTGDHQPQHF
- | TRBJ2-7 | - | TRBV5-1 | CASSLAPDSGTYEQYF
- | TRBJ2-7 | - | TRBV5-4 | CASSFGESYEQYF
- | TRBJ1-4 | - | TRBV20-1 | CSAIQEKLFF
- | TRBJ1-4 | - | TRBV6-1 | CATRRDYPNEKLFF
TRBD2 | TRBJ2-3 | few | TRBV9 | CASSVSSGSTDTQYF
- | - | - | TRBV5-4 | CASSSLTRLEQYF
TRBD1 | TRBJ1-2 | - | TRBV5-8 | CASSLGRGDGYTF
- | TRBJ1-1 | - | TRBV27 | CASSLSPGKGMVNTEAFF
- | - | - | TRBV5-4 | CASSTTRPRVDEQYF
- | TRBJ1-1 | - | TRBV28 | CASSLLNRENTEAFF
- | TRBJ1-1 | - | TRBV6-5 | CASSYSDISEAFF
TRBD1 | TRBJ2-1 | - | TRBV14 | CASSRTRDSHEQFF